Each of the 10 T cell receptor beta chains below was sequenced from the same sample in a study of blood T cell repertoires in COVID-19. Produced via immunoSEQ multiplex PCR; TCRdb's table is partial and in-frame only. The profile covers approximately 180,000 clones, with 75% to 90% appearing a single time and around 7% taken by the ten largest. Sequencing input: peripheral blood. The receptors come from a woman aged 40 to 49 with COVID-19, enrolled during active disease.

This chain connects TRBV2 to TRBJ2-5, with 9 bases matching TRBD1. V lost 6 bases, J lost 2 bases, and 1 base stayed unmatched. Germline V gene lookup returns CDR1 SNHLY and CDR2 FYNNEI. CDR3 length equals 13 residues. CDR3 sequence (DNA): TGTGCCAGCAGGACAGGGGGACAAGAGACCCAGTACTTC. Protein product: CASRTGGQETQYF.

The chain joins TRBV6-4 to TRBJ1-1; D perhaps matches TRBD1 (5 bases). The V gene lost 8 bases and the J gene lost 1 base, with 11 bases spanning the gap. The CDR3 is 13 amino acids. Germline V gene data show CDR1 as MRHNA and CDR2 as SNTAGT. The chain's CDR3 is CASSRQGNTEAFF. DNA for the CDR3: TGTGCCAGCTCGCGGCAGGGGAACACTGAAGCTTTCTTT.

The chain employs TRBV6-5 and TRBJ1-2, with a weak D call TRBD1 (6 bases). Trimming cost V 8 bases and J 5 bases, with 21 bases left between them. This CDR3 has 15 amino acids. Looked up from germline, CDR1 is MNHEY and CDR2 is SVGAGI. CDR3 nucleotide sequence: TGTGCCAGCGTCCACAGACAGGAGAGTAATTATGGCTACACCTTC. Translating gives CASVHRQESNYGYTF.

This rearrangement joins TRBV4-2 to TRBJ1-6; weak D call: TRBD1 (5 bases). This CDR3 is built from 19 residues. From germline, CDR1 is LGHNA and CDR2 YNFKEQ. V lost 0 bases and J lost 9, with 24 bases in between. CDR3 DNA sequence: TGTGCCAGCAGCCAAGATGGAACGGGAGGAGGGACGTCAGGTTCACCCCTCCACTTT. This codes for CASSQDGTGGGTSGSPLHF.

The V and J genes are TRBV27 and TRBJ1-2; TRBD1 aligns across 9 bases. Germline V gene lookup returns CDR1 MNHEY and CDR2 SMNVEV (reference sequence). CDR3 size: 13 residues. Unmatched junction bases numbered 3, after V lost 2 bases and J lost 8 bases. CDR3 region: CASSLRDRDGYTF. The CDR3 DNA sequence: TGTGCCAGCAGTTTACGGGACAGGGACGGCTACACCTTC.

V is TRBV2 and J is TRBJ2-3; 8 nucleotides line up with TRBD2. The V and J ends lost 2 bases and 3 bases, in that order; junction bases with no gene match: 1. This CDR3 comprises 14 residues. Germline V gene data show CDR1 as SNHLY and CDR2 as FYNNEI. The CDR3 loop is CASSERLATDTQYF. In DNA form, the CDR3 reads TGTGCCAGCAGTGAAAGACTAGCGACAGATACGCAGTATTTT.

This clone was detected a few times. The chain joins TRBV29-1 to TRBJ2-7, with 9 bases lining up with TRBD1. V gave up 4 bases and J gave up 4 bases; unmatched junction bases: 8. The CDR3 contains 14 residues. Germline V gene data show CDR1 as SQVTM and CDR2 as ANQGSEA. CDR3 region: CSVGRTGAGYEQYF. Here the CDR3 DNA reads TGCAGCGTTGGCCGGACAGGGGCCGGTTACGAGCAGTACTTC.

V and J are TRBV12-3 or TRBV12-4 and TRBJ1-1; D is ambiguous. The CDR3 runs to 12 residues. Trimming pared 3 bases from V and 7 bases from J, leaving 9 bases between. For the CDR3, the DNA is TGTGCCAGCAGTTTTGGGCCGCGTGAAGCTTTCTTT. This gives the protein CASSFGPREAFF.

The V gene is TRBV6-6, the J gene TRBJ1-1; D not certain. Germline V gives CDR1 MNHNY, CDR2 SVGAGI (reference sequence). The CDR3 runs 12 residues. The V end lost 4 bases, the J end lost 5 bases, and 8 bases lay between the germline ends. The CDR3 DNA reads TGTGCCAGCAGTTGGCGGGGAACTGAAGCTTTCTTT. Translation gives CASSWRGTEAFF.

The chain carries TRBV6-4 and TRBJ1-2; 10 bases are shared with TRBD1. Per the germline V gene, CDR1 is MRHNA and CDR2 is SNTAGT. CDR3 length: 15 residues. After removal of 0 bases from V and 6 bases from J, the junction contained 4 bases not matched to a gene. The CDR3: CASSDSAGTGDGYTF. The DNA for the CDR3 is TGTGCCAGCAGTGACTCCGCCGGGACAGGGGATGGCTACACCTTC.